The T cell receptor (beta chain) described here comes from a study of blood T cell repertoires in COVID-19. Study-level information: The United States, Italy and Spain provided the acute and convalescent COVID-19 samples.

This clone has more than one count but fewer than ten. Per the study methods: Scientists estimated how many nucleated cells there were by amplifying reference gene primers. The repertoire was sequenced with immunoSEQ multiplex PCR; TCRdb's copy has only in-frame clones and lacks some. V, J and clone size are taken as reported in that table, and D and trimming were inferred from the DNA itself. Among 190,000 or so clones, around nine tenths were seen once, and the ten largest hold about 0.95%. Germline CDR1 SGHDT, CDR2 YYEEEE. The CDR3 consists of 15 residues. Trimming stripped 1 base from V and 2 bases from J, with 12 bases between.

The chain carries TRBV5-6 and TRBJ1-1; no reliable D call. The sequenced material came from peripheral blood. This receptor was obtained from a young woman who had recovered from COVID-19. The CDR3 here is CASSLLRFSNTEAFF. The CDR3 DNA sequence: TGTGCCAGCAGCTTGTTACGCTTCAGTAACACTGAAGCTTTCTTT.